A single sample gave rise to the 26 T cell receptor beta chains below, sequenced in a study of shared clonotypes between healthy human individuals. The repertoire was sequenced with immunoSEQ multiplex PCR; TCRdb's copy has only in-frame clones and lacks some. The sample has about 230,000 clones, 65% seen once. Material: memory CD4+ T cells sorted from blood. Subset noted: CD45RA-negative fraction. These receptors originate from a man aged 25-45 years in good health.

V gene TRBV28 combines with J gene TRBJ1-1, with 8 positions matching TRBD1. The junction had 21 bases not matched to a gene; V was cut back by 9 bases and J by 3 bases. This CDR3 is 18 amino acids long. Germline values: CDR1 MDHEN, CDR2 SYDVKM. The CDR3 nucleotides read TGTGCCAGTCAGACCCGAAAAAGACAGGGGCGATGGGACACTGAAGCTTTCTTT. Protein: CASQTRKRQGRWDTEAFF.

A few counts support this clone. The V and J genes are TRBV2 and TRBJ1-4; no clear D gene. The length of the CDR3 is 14 residues. Trimming cost V 8 bases and J 0 bases, with 10 bases left between them. Germline loops: CDR1 SNHLY, CDR2 FYNNEI. In DNA form, the CDR3 reads TGTGCCAGCGGGTACCGTGCAACTAATGAAAAACTGTTTTTT. It yields the protein CASGYRATNEKLFF.

The chain joins TRBV10-2 to TRBJ2-3; 10 nucleotides match TRBD2. V was clipped by 3 bases and J by 6 bases; unmatched bases: 6. CDR1 and CDR2 from the germline V gene are WSHSY and SAAADI. The CDR3 contains 15 residues. The CDR3 DNA follows: TGCGCCAGCAGTGATTCTAGCGGGAGAGGTGATACGCAGTATTTT. As protein: CASSDSSGRGDTQYF.

This clone has just one count. The chain is built from TRBV14 and TRBJ2-1; 10 nucleotides line up with TRBD2. Germline assignment: CDR1 SGHDN and CDR2 FVKESK. CDR3 size: 17 residues. V was pared by 0 bases and J by 8 bases, with 10 bases of the junction left unmatched. The CDR3 DNA is TGTGCCAGCAGCCAAGAAAGGCTAGCGGGAGCCGGCGATGAGCAGTTCTTC. Its protein product is CASSQERLAGAGDEQFF.

This clone was detected only a few times. This chain connects TRBV2 to TRBJ2-5, with 10 bases lining up with TRBD2. V was clipped by 3 bases and J by 4 bases; unmatched bases: 5. This CDR3 has 15 residues. CDR1 SNHLY and CDR2 FYNNEI come from the germline V gene. As DNA, the CDR3 is TGTGCCAGCAGTGACTATATAGCGGGAGGAGAGACCCAGTACTTC. This sequence encodes CASSDYIAGGETQYF.

V gene TRBV4-3 combines with J gene TRBJ1-4; D is unclear. The V end was cut by 1 base, the J end by 7 bases, with 13 bases between. This CDR3 has 15 residues. Germline CDR1 is LGHNA and CDR2 is YSLEER. The CDR3 spells CASSQAVAKPEKLFF. CDR3 nucleotide sequence: TGCGCCAGCAGCCAAGCGGTTGCAAAGCCTGAAAAACTGTTTTTT.

This sequence joins TRBV28 and TRBJ2-7; the D is unclear. CDR3 length equals 15 residues. The V gene's germline CDR1 is MDHEN and CDR2 SYDVKM. The V end lost 6 bases, the J end lost 0 bases, and 15 bases lay between the germline ends. The CDR3 nucleotides are TGTGCCAGCAGAGATAGCAGGTCAAGCTCCTACGAGCAGTACTTC. Its protein is CASRDSRSSSYEQYF.

The CDR3 sequence: CASWDRGYEQYF. CDR3 DNA sequence: TGTGCCAGCTGGGACAGGGGCTACGAGCAGTACTTC. The chain joins TRBV2 to TRBJ2-7, with 10 bases matching TRBD1. The V and J ends lost 8 bases and 3 bases, in that order; junction bases with no gene match: 1. The CDR3 extends over 12 amino acids. Per the germline V gene, CDR1 is SNHLY and CDR2 is FYNNEI. Full variable domain (rest looked up from reference TRBV2 and TRBJ2-7): EPEVTQTPSHQVTQMGQEVILRCVPISNHLYFYWYRQILGQKVEFLVSFYNNEISEKSEIFDDQFSVERPDGSNFTLKIRSTKLEDSAMYFCASWDRGYEQYFGPGTRLTVT.

The V and J genes are TRBV27 and TRBJ2-7; TRBD2 might be the D (6 bases). The CDR3 is 14 amino acids. Per the germline V gene, CDR1 is MNHEY and CDR2 is SMNVEV (reference sequence). Deletions cut 7 bases from V and 1 base from J, with 14 bases between. This CDR3 reads CASIPSTRSYEQYF. CDR3 DNA: TGTGCCAGCATCCCCTCGACTAGATCCTACGAGCAGTACTTC.

The chain is built from TRBV6-1 and TRBJ2-1; D possibly uses TRBD1 or TRBD2 (5 bases each). Looked up from germline, CDR1 is MNHNS and CDR2 is SASEGT. V lost 10 bases and J lost 7, with 23 bases in between. The CDR3 loop spans 15 amino acids. This chain's CDR3 is CATTPLTVPGNEQFF. CDR3 in DNA: TGTGCCACCACCCCTCTGACAGTTCCGGGAAATGAGCAGTTCTTC.

Only a few counts were recorded for this clone. The sample carries other DNA sequences with the same CDR3. This chain joins TRBV7-7 and TRBJ2-2; no definite D call. The V gene's germline CDR1 is SSHAT and CDR2 FNYEAQ (reference sequence). The ends were cut back, 5 bases at V and 5 bases at J, with 6 bases in the middle. CDR3 length: 12 amino acids. The CDR3 coding sequence is TGTGCCAGCAGCCATGGGACCGGGGAGCTGTTTTTT. Residues: CASSHGTGELFF.

This chain connects TRBV5-1 to TRBJ2-3, with TRBD1 matching over 10 bases. The trim removed 4 bases at V and 4 bases at J, leaving 12 bases unmatched. The CDR3 is made up of 17 amino acids. Looked up from germline, CDR1 is SGHRS and CDR2 is YFSETQ. Here the CDR3 DNA reads TGCGCCAGCAGCCGATCCTGGACAGGGGGGGTAGCAGATACGCAGTATTTT. It translates to CASSRSWTGGVADTQYF.

The CDR3: CASSRGHFYEQYF. CDR3 nucleotides: TGTGCCAGCAGTAGGGGGCACTTCTACGAGCAGTACTTC. The V gene is TRBV6-6, the J gene TRBJ2-7, with TRBD1 identical over 7 bases. This CDR3 is built from 13 residues. CDR1 and CDR2 (germline): MNHNY, SVGAGI (reference sequence). V lost 5 bases to trimming and J lost 3 bases; unmatched junction nucleotides: 4.

This chain uses TRBV19 with TRBJ2-1; the D gene is possibly TRBD1 (6 bases). Trimming pared 7 bases from V and 3 bases from J, leaving 16 bases between. The V gene's germline CDR1 is LNHDA and CDR2 SQIVND (reference sequence). The CDR3 has 15 residues. The CDR3 DNA reads TGTGCCAGTAACCCCGGGACAACTAACTACAATGAGCAGTTCTTC. This sequence encodes CASNPGTTNYNEQFF.

As for this clone: Other DNA sequences from this sample encode an identical CDR3 as well. This sequence joins TRBV18 and TRBJ2-5, with 7 bases identical to TRBD1. From germline, CDR1 is KGHSH and CDR2 LQKENI. The CDR3 has 13 amino acids. J was trimmed by 4 bases and V by 2 bases; bases with no gene match: 1. The CDR3 is CASSPSGGETQYF. DNA of the CDR3: TGTGCCAGCTCACCATCAGGGGGAGAGACCCAGTACTTC.

V is TRBV28 and J is TRBJ1-1, with D hard to call. With 6 bases removed from V and 4 bases from J, the gap between germline ends came to 15 bases. This CDR3 contains 14 residues. Looked up from germline, CDR1 is MDHEN and CDR2 is SYDVKM. DNA of the CDR3: TGTGCCAGCAGCCCCCATACGGCGGGCACTGAAGCTTTCTTT. It yields the protein CASSPHTAGTEAFF.

This sequence joins TRBV21-1 and TRBJ2-7; the D call in the table, TRBD1, was not verified against the DNA. TRBV21-1 is listed as a pseudogene. The CDR3 sequence is 18 residues long. The CDR3 bases are TGTGCCAGTCACAGGGCCGGACAGGGATCCTATTGGTCCTACGAGCAGTACTTC. Translation: CASHRAGQGSYWSYEQYF.

The V call is TRBV2, the J call TRBJ2-1; TRBD2 matches at 12 bases. The CDR3 has 16 amino acids. Looked up from germline, CDR1 is SNHLY and CDR2 is FYNNEI. J lost 9 bases, V lost 7 bases, and 13 bases had no gene match. The CDR3 protein is CASTTILLAGGGEQFF. For the CDR3, the DNA is TGTGCCAGCACAACCATCTTACTAGCGGGAGGTGGTGAGCAGTTCTTC.

This clone was recorded a few times. This chain joins TRBV14 and TRBJ2-1; D is uncertain. Trimming cost V 1 base and J 3 bases, with 10 bases left between them. This CDR3 is 15 amino acids long. Germline values: CDR1 SGHDN, CDR2 FVKESK. The CDR3 sequence is CASSQASFIYNEQFF. The CDR3 region has the DNA TGTGCCAGCAGCCAAGCCTCATTCATCTACAATGAGCAGTTCTTC.

The chain links TRBV6-1 to TRBJ2-1, with D maybe TRBD1 (6 bases). Germline V CDR1 and CDR2: MNHNS, SASEGT. The ends were cut back, 8 bases at V and 7 bases at J, with 18 bases in the middle. This CDR3 has 14 amino acids. Written as DNA, the CDR3 is TGTGCCAGCCAAAACAGGGCAGGGCGGAATGAGCAGTTCTTC. It is translated as CASQNRAGRNEQFF.

This clone was detected a few times. Germline and junction disagree at one end, which may indicate a read error. J is TRBJ2-7 and V is TRBV7-2; 10 nucleotides agree with TRBD1. CDR1 is SGHTA, CDR2 FQGNSA, per germline. The CDR3 length is 13 residues. The CDR3 DNA reads as TGTGCCAGCAGCCCTTCTCCCGGGACAGGGGAACTCTTC. Its translation: CASSPSPGTGELF.

Only one count was recorded for this clone. V gene TRBV30 combines with J gene TRBJ1-1, with a tentative D call TRBD1 (5 bases). With 6 bases removed from V and 1 base from J, the gap between germline ends came to 15 bases. In germline, CDR1 is GTSNPN, CDR2 SVGIG (reference sequence). This CDR3 region has 14 residues. CDR3: CACKPGTGNTEAFF. The CDR3, as DNA: TGTGCCTGCAAGCCCGGGACGGGGAACACTGAAGCTTTCTTT.

The rearrangement joins TRBV19 to TRBJ2-2, with a tentative D call TRBD2 (5 bases). This CDR3 has 15 residues. The germline CDR1 and CDR2 sequences are LNHDA and SQIVND (reference sequence). Trimming cost V 3 bases and J 0 bases, with 8 bases left between them. CDR3: CASSMGVTNTGELFF. The CDR3 nucleotides are TGTGCCAGTAGTATGGGAGTGACGAACACCGGGGAGCTGTTTTTT.

This rearrangement joins TRBV30 to TRBJ2-1; D is uncertain. Trimming pared 2 bases from V and 4 bases from J, leaving 12 bases between. CDR3 size: 14 residues. CDR1 is GTSNPN, CDR2 SVGIG, per germline (reference sequence). The CDR3 DNA sequence: TGTGCCTGGAGTATCAGTTTCGGGTACAATGAGCAGTTCTTC. Protein sequence: CAWSISFGYNEQFF. The whole variable domain, remainder taken from reference TRBV30 and TRBJ2-1, is SQTIHQWPATLVQPVGSPLSLECTVEGTSNPNLYWYRQAAGRGLQLLFYSVGIGQISSEVPQNLSASRPQDRQFILSSKKLLLSDSGFYLCAWSISFGYNEQFFGPGTRLTVL.

The gene calls are TRBV25-1 and TRBJ2-1, with D uncertain. Germline loops: CDR1 MGHDK, CDR2 SYGVNS. V lost 2 bases and J 0 bases, leaving 11 bases between the germline ends. The CDR3 has 16 amino acids. The CDR3 reads CASSEGKANSYNEQFF. The CDR3 bases are TGTGCCAGCAGTGAAGGGAAGGCAAACTCCTACAATGAGCAGTTCTTC.

V is TRBV5-6 and J is TRBJ2-5; no clear D gene. V was clipped by 2 bases and J by 7 bases, with 6 bases between them. Germline CDR1 SGHDT, CDR2 YYEEEE. The CDR3 is 11 amino acids. The CDR3 here is CASSFLGTQYF. CDR3 nucleotide sequence: TGTGCCAGCAGCTTCTTAGGGACCCAGTACTTC.